A single sample is the source of the 5 T cell receptor beta chains below, sequenced in a study of regulatory T cells in long-lasting Graves disease. The time point is: newly diagnosed GD, antithyroid drugs for less than 3 months. From RNA extracted from PBMCs, the TCR library was made. According to the study, TCR beta libraries were built with iRepertoire HTBI primers and CDR3-region Arm-PCR. TCRdb fed the multiplex PCR reads into MiXCR, producing one record per CDR3 protein. The table records approximately 470,000 distinct CDR3 sequences, about 16% of them present only once. Another study also made use of these data, one on T cells in Graves' hyperthyroidism and ophthalmopathy.

Sequenced material: peripheral blood mononuclear cells (PBMCs), taken at new diagnosis, from a patient treated with antithyroid drugs. Source of these receptors: a middle-aged man with Graves disease.

This clonotype was observed at least ten times. One base away lies a much larger clone, so this may be a sequencing read error. The chain combines TRBV11-2 with TRBJ1-1, with D hard to call. This CDR3 contains 13 residues. Trimming removed 4 bases at V and 1 base at J, with 7 bases between. In germline, CDR1 is SGHAT, CDR2 FQNNGV. CDR3 region: CASSSVGNTEAFF. The CDR3 coding sequence is TGTGCCAGCAGCTCAGTCGGGAACACTGAAGCTTTCTTT.

Ten or more counts support this clonotype. The chain couples TRBV6-1 to TRBJ2-7, with 8 bases matching TRBD2. Germline CDR1 MNHNS, CDR2 SASEGT. Germline trimming cut 6 bases from V and 2 bases from J; bases unmatched to any gene: 6. This CDR3 has 14 amino acids. DNA for the CDR3: TGTGCCAGCAGATTAGAAGCGGGAGCCTACGAGCAGTACTTC. Its translation is CASRLEAGAYEQYF.

In its sample, this clonotype was seen many times. The chain links TRBV5-1 to TRBJ2-7; 7 nucleotides agree with TRBD1. The CDR3 runs to 14 residues. Trimming at V came to 5 bases and at J to 0 bases, leaving 5 bases not matched to a gene. Germline V gene lookup returns CDR1 SGHRS and CDR2 YFSETQ. The CDR3 region is CASRRTGYSYEQYF. The CDR3 DNA sequence: TGCGCCAGCAGAAGGACAGGTTACTCCTACGAGCAGTACTTC.

This clonotype was seen a few times. V and J are TRBV12-3 or TRBV12-4 and TRBJ1-5; D perhaps matches TRBD1 (6 bases). Between the trimmed V and J ends, which lost 6 bases and 4 bases, there was a span of 19 bases. The CDR3 consists of 16 residues. The CDR3, as DNA: TGTGCCAGCAGACAGGGAGCAGGGATTGGGAATCAGCCCCAGCATTTT. It yields the protein CASRQGAGIGNQPQHF.

Notes on this clonotype: Relative to the germline gene, one junction end is altered; a read error may explain this. The chain uses TRBV11-2 and TRBJ2-1; TRBD2 matches at 10 bases. Germline CDR1 is SGHAT and CDR2 is FQNNGV. This CDR3 contains 17 residues. CDR3 protein: CASSPILAGVSYHEQFF. The CDR3 DNA sequence: TGTGCCAGCAGCCCTATCCTAGCGGGAGTTTCCTACCATGAGCAGTTCTTC. Together with reference TRBV11-2 and TRBJ2-1, the CDR3 gives the full variable domain: EAGVAQSPRYKIIEKRQSVAFWCNPISGHATLYWYQQILGQGPKLLIQFQNNGVVDDSQLPKDRFSAERLKGVDSTLKIQPAKLEDSAVYLCASSPILAGVSYHEQFFGPGTRLTVL.